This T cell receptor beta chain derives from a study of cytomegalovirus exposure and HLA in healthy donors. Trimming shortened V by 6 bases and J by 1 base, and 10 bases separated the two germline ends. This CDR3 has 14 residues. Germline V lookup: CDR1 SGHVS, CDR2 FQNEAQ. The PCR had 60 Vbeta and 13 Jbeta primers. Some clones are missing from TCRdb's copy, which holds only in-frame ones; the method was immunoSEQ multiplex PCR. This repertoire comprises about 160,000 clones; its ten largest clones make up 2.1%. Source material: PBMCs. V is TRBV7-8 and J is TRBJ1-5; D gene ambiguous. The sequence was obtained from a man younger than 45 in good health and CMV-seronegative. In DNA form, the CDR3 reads TGTGCCAGCAGTCTCCCGGGAAGCAATCAGCCCCAGCATTTT. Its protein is CASSLPGSNQPQHF.